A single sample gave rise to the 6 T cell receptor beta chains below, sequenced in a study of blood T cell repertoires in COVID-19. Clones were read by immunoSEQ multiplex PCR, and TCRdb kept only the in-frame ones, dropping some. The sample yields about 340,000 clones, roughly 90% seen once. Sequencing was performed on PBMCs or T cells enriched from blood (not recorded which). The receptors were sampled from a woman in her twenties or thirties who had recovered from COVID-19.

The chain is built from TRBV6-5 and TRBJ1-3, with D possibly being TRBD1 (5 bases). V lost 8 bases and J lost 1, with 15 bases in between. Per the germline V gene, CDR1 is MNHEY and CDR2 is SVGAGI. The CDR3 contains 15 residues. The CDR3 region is CASRAGGTSGNTIYF. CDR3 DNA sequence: TGTGCCAGCCGAGCGGGGGGTACGTCTGGAAACACCATATATTTT.

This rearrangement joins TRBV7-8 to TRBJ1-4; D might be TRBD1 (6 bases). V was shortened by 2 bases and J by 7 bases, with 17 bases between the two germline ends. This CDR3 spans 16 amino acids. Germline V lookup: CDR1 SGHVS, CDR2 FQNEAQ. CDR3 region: CASSLSVQGRGEKLFF. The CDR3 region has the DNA TGTGCCAGCAGCTTAAGTGTTCAGGGCAGGGGTGAAAAACTGTTTTTT.

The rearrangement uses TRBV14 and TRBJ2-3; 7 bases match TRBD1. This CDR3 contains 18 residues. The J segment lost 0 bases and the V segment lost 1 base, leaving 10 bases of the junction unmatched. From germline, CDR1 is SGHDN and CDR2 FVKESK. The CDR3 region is CASSQGGDGTASTDTQYF. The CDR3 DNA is TGTGCCAGCAGCCAAGGAGGCGACGGGACAGCTAGCACAGATACGCAGTATTTT.

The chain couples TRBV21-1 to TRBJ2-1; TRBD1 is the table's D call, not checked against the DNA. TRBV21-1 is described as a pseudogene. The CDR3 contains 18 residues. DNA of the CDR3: TGTGCCAGCAGCTCCCTCGGCGGGACAGGGGATTCCTACAATGAGCAGTTCTTC. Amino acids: CASSSLGGTGDSYNEQFF.

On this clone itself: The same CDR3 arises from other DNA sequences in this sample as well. The CDR3 sequence: CASSPSGQGADNEQFF. The CDR3 DNA sequence: TGTGCCAGCAGCCCCTCGGGACAAGGGGCCGACAATGAGCAGTTCTTC. The gene calls are TRBV7-8 and TRBJ2-1; TRBD1 might be the D (6 bases). The CDR3 covers 16 residues. Germline V gene sequence: CDR1 SGHVS, CDR2 FQNEAQ. Trimming removed 5 bases from V and 5 bases from J, with 19 bases in between.

CDR3 DNA sequence: TGCGCCAGCAGACAACAGGGAACCGGGGAGCTGTTTTTT. This encodes CASRQQGTGELFF. The chain is built from TRBV4-1 and TRBJ2-2; the D gene is possibly TRBD1 (6 bases). The germline gives CDR1 MGHRA, CDR2 YSYEKL. The V end lost 6 bases, the J end lost 5 bases, and 10 bases lay between the germline ends. The CDR3 covers 13 residues.